The following is a T cell receptor (beta chain) sequence with its context. These data originate in a study of blood T cell repertoires in COVID-19. Generated by immunoSEQ multiplex PCR, the TCRdb table keeps only in-frame clones and is missing some. Of 130,000 to 150,000 clones listed, 84% are singletons. The CDR3 runs to 17 residues. Per germline, CDR1 SGHDN and CDR2 FVKESK. Trimming took 0 bases from V and 0 from J, leaving 12 bases between them. Assignments of participants to cohorts depended upon their own reported clinical history. Before they entered the study, exposed participants had met a COVID-19 case within 2 weeks.

This sequence originates from a woman aged 45-65 years who had been exposed to COVID-19. Sequences were obtained from PBMCs or T cells enriched from blood (not recorded which). This rearrangement joins TRBV14 to TRBJ1-3; D remains ambiguous. The CDR3 spells CASSQDRGHTSGNTIYF. The CDR3 coding sequence is TGTGCCAGCAGCCAAGATAGAGGTCATACCTCTGGAAACACCATATATTTT.